These 25 T cell receptor beta chains originate from one sample sequenced in a study of T cell responses to AZD1222 COVID-19 vaccine. Method: immunoSEQ multiplex PCR; TCRdb's copy keeps in-frame clones and lacks some. The sample holds about 130,000 clones; more than 70% are singletons and the top ten take 4% to 5%. Here the sequenced sample was peripheral blood, taken on day 0 of AZD1222 vaccination. These receptors all come from an adult in good health.

Remarks on this clone: Other DNA sequences in this sample translate to the same CDR3. The genes are TRBV3-1 (or the pseudogene TRBV3-2) and TRBJ2-3, with TRBD2 matching over 8 bases. This CDR3 has 15 amino acids. After removal of 3 bases from V and 3 bases from J, the junction contained 5 bases not matched to a gene. The germline V gene has CDR1 LGHDT and CDR2 YNNKEL (reference sequence). The CDR3 loop reads CASSQGSGITDTQYF. The DNA of the CDR3 is TGTGCCAGCAGCCAGGGTAGCGGGATAACAGATACGCAGTATTTT.

This clone was seen just once. V is TRBV6-5 and J is TRBJ1-1, with D possibly matching TRBD1 (6 bases). Germline lookup yields CDR1 MNHEY and CDR2 SVGAGI. Deletions cut 6 bases from V and 8 bases from J, with 22 bases between. The CDR3 is made up of 15 amino acids. CDR3 sequence: CASSSSAQGRREAFF. CDR3 coding DNA: TGTGCCAGCAGCTCTTCTGCACAGGGCCGGCGCGAAGCTTTCTTT.

The chain recombines TRBV9 with TRBJ1-3; D unclear. The CDR3 runs to 16 residues. Trimming pared 0 bases from V and 4 bases from J, leaving 14 bases between. The germline V gene has CDR1 SGDLS and CDR2 YYNGEE. CDR3 sequence (DNA): TGTGCCAGCAGCGTAGCCCCAAATACGGTCGGAAACACCATATATTTT. Its protein is CASSVAPNTVGNTIYF.

The gene calls are TRBV28 and TRBJ1-5; D is ambiguous. The germline gives CDR1 MDHEN, CDR2 SYDVKM. CDR3 length: 13 residues. With 5 bases removed from V and 5 bases from J, the gap between germline ends came to 10 bases. As DNA, the CDR3 is TGTGCCAGCAGTATAACGGATTATCAGCCCCAGCATTTT. Protein product: CASSITDYQPQHF. The full variable domain, its missing parts supplied by reference TRBV28 and TRBJ1-5, is DVKVTQSSRYLVKRTGEKVFLECVQDMDHENMFWYRQDPGLGLRLIYFSYDVKMKEKGDIPEGYSVSREKKERFSLILESASTNQTSMYLCASSITDYQPQHFGDGTRLSIL.

This sequence joins TRBV20-1 and TRBJ1-1; D not resolved. The germline V and J ends were trimmed by 5 bases and 3 bases, with 7 bases remaining between them. This CDR3 is built from 11 residues. The germline V gene has CDR1 DFQATT and CDR2 SNEGSKA (reference sequence). The CDR3 reads CSAPWDTEAFF. The CDR3 DNA sequence: TGCAGTGCTCCGTGGGACACTGAAGCTTTCTTT.

The chain couples TRBV28 to TRBJ1-4, with TRBD1 matching 10 bases. The CDR3 runs 15 residues. The ends lost 6 bases at V and 8 bases at J; junction bases unmatched: 9. Germline assignment: CDR1 MDHEN and CDR2 SYDVKM. CDR3 DNA: TGTGCCAGCAGGGGACAGGGGATCGAATGGGAAAAACTGTTTTTT. Translated: CASRGQGIEWEKLFF. The full variable domain, its missing parts supplied by reference TRBV28 and TRBJ1-4, is DVKVTQSSRYLVKRTGEKVFLECVQDMDHENMFWYRQDPGLGLRLIYFSYDVKMKEKGDIPEGYSVSREKKERFSLILESASTNQTSMYLCASRGQGIEWEKLFFGSGTQLSVL.

This chain uses TRBV6-1 with TRBJ2-2; D possibly corresponds to TRBD1 (6 bases). Germline V gene data show CDR1 as MNHNS and CDR2 as SASEGT. The germline V and J ends were trimmed by 3 bases and 6 bases, with 11 bases remaining between them. The CDR3 has 14 amino acids. The CDR3 here is CASSEEGGAGELFF. The CDR3 coding sequence is TGTGCCAGCAGTGAGGAAGGGGGAGCCGGGGAGCTGTTTTTT.

J is TRBJ1-1 and V is TRBV28, with D perhaps matching TRBD1 (6 bases). CDR1 is MDHEN, CDR2 SYDVKM, per germline. Trimming stripped 4 bases from V and 4 bases from J, with 13 bases between. The CDR3 is 14 residues long. The CDR3 DNA is TGTGCCAGCAGTTCGAACAGGGTGGGCACTGAAGCTTTCTTT. This codes for CASSSNRVGTEAFF.

The gene calls are TRBV6-1 and TRBJ2-3; 10 nucleotides match TRBD1. Germline V gene data show CDR1 as MNHNS and CDR2 as SASEGT. This CDR3 region has 16 residues. With V trimmed by 4 bases and J by 6 bases, 10 bases remained unmatched. This CDR3 reads CASSGRGGTGVDTQYF. The CDR3 DNA reads TGTGCCAGCAGTGGAAGGGGTGGGACAGGGGTGGATACGCAGTATTTT.

The genes are TRBV7-2 and TRBJ2-7; unclear D gene. Germline V gives CDR1 SGHTA, CDR2 FQGNSA. V lost 2 bases and J 9 bases, leaving 11 bases between the germline ends. The CDR3 loop spans 12 amino acids. As DNA, the CDR3 is TGTGCCAGCAGCTTAACACCCCTAAGGCAGTACTTC. Its protein is CASSLTPLRQYF.

The CDR3 loop reads CASRPKVEYGYTF. In DNA, the CDR3 is TGTGCCAGCAGGCCAAAAGTGGAGTATGGCTACACCTTC. The V and J genes are TRBV7-2 and TRBJ1-2; D unclear. V was cut by 6 bases and J by 5 bases, with 13 bases left in between. CDR3 length equals 13 residues. From germline, CDR1 is SGHTA and CDR2 FQGNSA.

This clone was seen just once. The gene calls are TRBV6-5 and TRBJ2-5, with D maybe TRBD1 (6 bases). This CDR3 has 13 residues. Germline CDR1 reads MNHEY; CDR2 reads SVGAGI. Deletions cut 8 bases from V and 7 bases from J, with 17 bases between. The chain's CDR3 is CASRLERGGTQYF. The CDR3 nucleotides read TGTGCCAGCCGCCTGGAGAGAGGGGGGACCCAGTACTTC.

CDR3 protein: CATSDPRTVYGYTF. The CDR3 nucleotides are TGTGCCACCAGTGATCCAAGGACAGTCTATGGCTACACCTTC. V usage is TRBV24-1 and J usage is TRBJ1-2; maybe TRBD1 (6 bases). This CDR3 region has 14 residues. In germline, CDR1 is KGHDR, CDR2 SFDVKD. Trimming removed 3 bases from V and 4 bases from J, with 11 bases in between.

This clone has just a few counts. This chain uses TRBV9 with TRBJ1-1; D remains ambiguous. V lost 4 bases and J lost 4, with 14 bases in between. The CDR3 contains 14 residues. Germline values: CDR1 SGDLS, CDR2 YYNGEE. The CDR3 DNA reads as TGTGCCAGCAGCATCACACTAACGGGCACTGAAGCTTTCTTT. It yields the protein CASSITLTGTEAFF.

This sequence joins TRBV20-1 and TRBJ1-2; tentative D call: TRBD1 (6 bases). Germline-derived CDR1 and CDR2 are DFQATT and SNEGSKA (reference sequence). Trimming took off 3 bases at V and 8 bases at J, with 16 bases between the two ends. The CDR3 is 13 amino acids. CDR3 sequence: CSASGRTVGGYTF. CDR3 nucleotides: TGCAGTGCTAGTGGGAGGACAGTTGGCGGCTACACCTTC.

The gene calls are TRBV19 and TRBJ1-5; D gene unclear. The CDR3 has 16 amino acids. With 5 bases removed from V and 4 bases from J, the gap between germline ends came to 18 bases. The V gene's germline CDR1 is LNHDA and CDR2 SQIVND (reference sequence). The CDR3 reads CASSRVGGPLNQPQHF. The CDR3 DNA is TGTGCCAGTAGTCGAGTAGGAGGGCCACTTAATCAGCCCCAGCATTTT.

The chain has TRBV19 and TRBJ2-2; 8 nucleotides line up with TRBD2. Germline V gives CDR1 LNHDA, CDR2 SQIVND (reference sequence). The CDR3 totals 17 residues. V gave up 6 bases and J gave up 0 bases; unmatched junction bases: 9. CDR3 DNA: TGTGCCAGTAGACTTCGGGGGGGTTTGGCGAACACCGGGGAGCTGTTTTTT. Its translation: CASRLRGGLANTGELFF.

V is TRBV10-2 and J is TRBJ1-5; a possible D gene is TRBD1 (6 bases). The V and J ends lost 7 bases and 5 bases respectively, with 18 bases between them. CDR1 WSHSY and CDR2 SAAADI come from the germline V gene. The CDR3 extends over 15 amino acids. In nucleotides, the CDR3 is TGCGCCAGCATGGTGGGGGCGTCGGTCGATCAGCCCCAGCATTTT. Residues: CASMVGASVDQPQHF.

V and J are TRBV11-2 and TRBJ1-3; D gene ambiguous. The length of the CDR3 is 15 residues. In germline, CDR1 is SGHAT, CDR2 FQNNGV. Trimming cost V 0 bases and J 0 bases, with 6 bases left between them. CDR3 loop: CASSLDISSGNTIYF. The CDR3, as DNA: TGTGCCAGCAGCTTAGACATCTCCTCTGGAAACACCATATATTTT.

Only one count was recorded for this clone. The V and J genes are TRBV28 and TRBJ1-2; tentative D call: TRBD1 (6 bases). V lost 8 bases and J lost 2, with 15 bases in between. This CDR3 is 14 amino acids long. Germline V CDR1 and CDR2: MDHEN, SYDVKM. The CDR3 spells CASLKGGGNYGYTF. The CDR3 nucleotides are TGTGCCAGCCTTAAAGGGGGGGGCAACTATGGCTACACCTTC.

This CDR3 reads CASSLGIPTGELFF. The CDR3 nucleotides read TGTGCCAGCAGCTTAGGGATACCCACCGGGGAGCTGTTTTTT. This sequence joins TRBV7-9 and TRBJ2-2; D is ambiguous. This CDR3 is 14 amino acids long. Trimming shortened V by 1 base and J by 4 bases, and 7 bases separated the two germline ends. The germline V gene has CDR1 SEHNR and CDR2 FQNEAQ (reference sequence).

The gene calls are TRBV6-5 and TRBJ2-7; D is uncertain. The germline CDR1 and CDR2 sequences are MNHEY and SVGAGI. Trimming removed 7 bases at V and 4 bases at J, with 11 bases between. The CDR3 spans 12 residues. DNA of the CDR3: TGTGCCAGCACCCATACGGGTTACGAGCAGTACTTC. The encoded protein is CASTHTGYEQYF.

The chain employs TRBV7-2 and TRBJ2-5; 13 nucleotides agree with TRBD2. The germline CDR1 and CDR2 sequences are SGHTA and FQGNSA. This CDR3 comprises 18 residues. J gave up 2 bases and V 2 bases, and 8 bases lay outside the gene matches. CDR3 sequence reads: CASSLKSRLAGGQETQYF. The CDR3 DNA reads TGTGCCAGCAGCTTAAAGTCCAGACTAGCGGGAGGACAAGAGACCCAGTACTTC.

V and J are TRBV6-5 and TRBJ1-1, with D uncertain. The germline V gene has CDR1 MNHEY and CDR2 SVGAGI. The CDR3 runs 13 residues. Trimming removed 5 bases at V and 2 bases at J, with 9 bases between. CDR3 loop: CASSPGLNTEAFF. The CDR3 region has the DNA TGTGCCAGCAGTCCCGGGCTTAACACTGAAGCTTTCTTT.

The chain has TRBV19 and TRBJ1-5; D gene uncertain. This CDR3 contains 14 residues. Looked up from germline, CDR1 is LNHDA and CDR2 is SQIVND (reference sequence). V gave up 5 bases and J gave up 5 bases, with 13 bases separating them. The CDR3 spells CASSRSADYQPQHF. In nucleotides, the CDR3 is TGTGCCAGTAGTCGGTCGGCAGACTATCAGCCCCAGCATTTT.